This T cell receptor (beta chain) was obtained from a study of blood T cell repertoires in COVID-19. The table came from immunoSEQ multiplex PCR; TCRdb's copy has only in-frame clones and leaves some out. Of 150,000 to 200,000 clones in the sample, approximately 82% were seen once. Trimming removed 3 bases from V and 8 bases from J; junction bases left unmatched: 18. The CDR3 spans 18 residues. Germline CDR1 reads SGHRS; CDR2 reads YFSETQ. Source material: peripheral blood. The TCR comes from a woman at least 80 years old with acute or convalescent COVID-19. The V and J genes are TRBV5-1 and TRBJ2-1; TRBD1 aligns across 9 bases. Written as DNA, the CDR3 is TGCGCCAGCAGCTCTCAGGGGGGCCCCGGGACAGGGTACGATGAGCAGTTCTTC. This sequence encodes CASSSQGGPGTGYDEQFF.